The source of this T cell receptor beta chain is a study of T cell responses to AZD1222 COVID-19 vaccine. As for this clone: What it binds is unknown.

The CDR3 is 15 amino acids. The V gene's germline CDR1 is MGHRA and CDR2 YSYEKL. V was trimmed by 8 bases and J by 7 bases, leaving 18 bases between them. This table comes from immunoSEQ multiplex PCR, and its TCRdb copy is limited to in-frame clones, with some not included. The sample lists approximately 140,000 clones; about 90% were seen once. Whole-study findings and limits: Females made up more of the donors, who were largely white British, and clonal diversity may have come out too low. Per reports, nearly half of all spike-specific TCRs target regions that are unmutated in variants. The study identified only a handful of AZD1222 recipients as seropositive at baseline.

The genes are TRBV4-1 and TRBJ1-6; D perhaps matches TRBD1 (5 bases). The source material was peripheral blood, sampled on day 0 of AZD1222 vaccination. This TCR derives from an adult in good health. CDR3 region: CASRRPGPANSPLHF. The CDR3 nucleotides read TGCGCCAGCCGTCGCCCGGGACCGGCGAATTCACCCCTCCACTTT.